This T cell receptor (beta chain) stems from a study of cytomegalovirus exposure and HLA in healthy donors. In the study overall: Ancestry clustering placed about 86% of more than 350 genotyped donors in the Caucasian-associated cluster. General observations from the study: Sequence variants that were highly shared formed a cluster that was likely a sequencing artifact.

Turning to this clone: Its antigen is not identified.

Use of 60 Vbeta and 13 Jbeta primers characterized the PCR. Repertoires were generated with immunoSEQ multiplex PCR, while TCRdb's copy carries only in-frame clones and drops some. The sample consists of some 120,000 clones, over 75% of them appearing once. The trim removed 6 bases at V and 0 bases at J, leaving 7 bases unmatched. Germline V gene data show CDR1 as MDHEN and CDR2 as SYDVKM. The CDR3 is 15 residues long. The sequence came from a man aged 50 to 60 in good health and CMV-seronegative. The specimen was PBMCs. The chain uses TRBV28 and TRBJ2-7; 8 bases align to TRBD2. In DNA form, the CDR3 reads TGTGCCAGCAGCCTCGGGGGGGACGTCTCCTACGAGCAGTACTTC. It specifies CASSLGGDVSYEQYF.